The rows below give T cell receptor beta chains drawn from one sample of a study of PD-1 blockade in mismatch repair-deficient tumors. The repertoire was sequenced with immunoSEQ multiplex PCR; TCRdb's copy has only in-frame clones and lacks some. The sample has about 100,000 clones; approximately 83% are singletons. Sequenced material: peripheral blood, taken approximately 35 weeks after starting pembrolizumab. The receptors stem from an adult with mismatch repair-deficient cancer. Each CDR3 is given with its conserved first and last residue. D genes are given only for firm matches. Clone size is not always given. Where it is, it says once, few, many or a class for expanded clones.

>TRBV19|-|-|TRBJ2-6
TGTGCCAGTAGGTCGGTCCGACACAGCTCTGGGGCCAACGTCCTGACTTTC
CASRSVRHSSGANVLTF
>TRBV19|-|-|TRBJ1-3
TGTGCCAGTAGGCCCAGGGGATCTGGAAACACCATATATTTT
CASRPRGSGNTIYF
>TRBV7-3|TRBD2|once|TRBJ2-2
TGTGCCAGCAGCCTTGGGCTAGCGGGGGACCACACCGGGGAGCTGTTTTTT
CASSLGLAGDHTGELFF
>TRBV19|TRBD1|-|TRBJ2-7
TGTGCCAGTAGTATTCTCGGGACAGGGTTATACGAGCAGTACTTC
CASSILGTGLYEQYF
>TRBV27|TRBD2|-|TRBJ2-5
TGTGCCAGCAGACTAGCGGGAGCCCCGGAGGAGACCCAGTACTTC
CASRLAGAPEETQYF
>TRBV5-1|TRBD1|-|TRBJ1-2
TGCGCCAGCAGCGCCGACAGGGTTTTTGGCTACACCTTC
CASSADRVFGYTF
>TRBV19|TRBD2|-|TRBJ2-1
TGTGCCAGTTCCGACCCGGGCGCGGGAGGACTTGATGAGCAGTTCTTC
CASSDPGAGGLDEQFF
>TRBV5-5|-|-|TRBJ2-7
TGTGCCAGCAGCTTGGCTCGGGTTCCAAGGTCCTACGAGCAGTACTTC
CASSLARVPRSYEQYF
>TRBV6-1|TRBD2|-|TRBJ2-7
TGTGCCAGCAGTGAAGCGATCCTAGCGGGGGATACCTACGAGCAGTACTTC
CASSEAILAGDTYEQYF
>TRBV6-1|TRBD1|-|TRBJ1-1
TGTGCCAGCAGCGGGGACAGGGGCATTTACACTGAAGCTTTCTTT
CASSGDRGIYTEAFF
>TRBV11-3|TRBD2|-|TRBJ2-2
TGTGCCAGCAGCGTAGCGGGCAAAAACACCGGGGAGCTGTTTTTT
CASSVAGKNTGELFF
>TRBV4-1|-|-|TRBJ2-7
TGCGCCAGCAGCCAAGTACAGGCCTCCTACGAGCAGTACTTC
CASSQVQASYEQYF
>TRBV2|-|few|TRBJ1-1
TGTGCCAGCAGTGAAACCACAGGGAGAGCTTTCTTT
CASSETTGRAFF
>TRBV5-4|-|-|TRBJ2-7
TGTGCCAGCAGTATAGGGGGGCTAGCGGATCTATCCTACGAGCAGTACTTC
CASSIGGLADLSYEQYF
>TRBV7-3|-|-|TRBJ2-3
TGTGCCAGCAGCCCCCTGGCCAAGGCCACAGATACGCAGTATTTT
CASSPLAKATDTQYF
>TRBV11-2|-|few|TRBJ1-2
TGTGCCAGCAGCTACAACAGGGACTATGGCTACACCTTC
CASSYNRDYGYTF
>TRBV6-5|TRBD1|-|TRBJ2-5
TGTGCCAGCAGTTACTCTGGGACAGGGGGCTTTGAGACCCAGTACTTC
CASSYSGTGGFETQYF
>TRBV9|TRBD2|few|TRBJ2-5
TGTGCCAGCAGTGGGCGGGAGGTGGATGAGACCCAGTACTTC
CASSGREVDETQYF
>TRBV11-3|-|-|TRBJ2-7
TGTGCCAGCAGCTTAGTTGGCGGACCAGACTACGAGCAGTACTTC
CASSLVGGPDYEQYF
>TRBV6-5|-|-|TRBJ1-1
TGTGCCAGCAGAGGTCGGACGGACAACACTGAAGCTTTCTTT
CASRGRTDNTEAFF
>TRBV9|-|-|TRBJ2-1
TGTGCCAGCAGCGTAGAGTTTGCCCTCTACAATGAGCAGTTCTTC
CASSVEFALYNEQFF
>TRBV19|-|-|TRBJ2-2
TGTGCCAGTAGTCCCTGGAGAGGAGACGACACCGGGGAGCTGTTTTTT
CASSPWRGDDTGELFF
>TRBV4-3|-|-|TRBJ1-1
TGCGCCAGCAGCCAATGGACGGATCGGAACACTGAAGCTTTCTTT
CASSQWTDRNTEAFF
>TRBV19|-|-|TRBJ2-1
TGTGCCAGTAGTATAGCCGGAGCGGTTACTACTAAAAATGAGCAGTTCTTC
CASSIAGAVTTKNEQFF
>TRBV10-1|-|once|TRBJ2-4
TGCGCCAGCAGTGATGACAGTCGGAACATTCAGTACTTC
CASSDDSRNIQYF
>TRBV11-2|-|-|TRBJ1-1
TGTGCCAGCAGCTTGCGGAGGGGATACACTGAAGCTTTCTTT
CASSLRRGYTEAFF
>TRBV5-4|TRBD2|-|TRBJ2-1
TGTGCCATAAGGCTAGCGGGAGTAGATGAGCAGTTCTTC
CAIRLAGVDEQFF
>TRBV7-3|TRBD2|-|TRBJ2-5
TGTGCCAGCAGCCCCAGCGGGAGGGCCCAAGAGACCCAGTACTTC
CASSPSGRAQETQYF
>TRBV12-5|-|-|TRBJ2-5
TGTGCTAGTGGCTGGGACAAAGGGGAGACCCAGTACTTC
CASGWDKGETQYF
>TRBV14|TRBD2|-|TRBJ2-5
TGTGCCAGCAGCATCCGACTAGCGGGCTCCGCAGTGGCGCAGTACTTC
CASSIRLAGSAVAQYF
>TRBV9|-|-|TRBJ1-1
TGTGCCAGCAGCTGGGAACAGGGAACTGAAGCTTTCTTT
CASSWEQGTEAFF
>TRBV10-3|TRBD1|-|TRBJ2-3
TGTGCCATCAGTGACGACAGGGGAGAAGATACGCAGTATTTT
CAISDDRGEDTQYF
>TRBV2|-|-|TRBJ2-7
TGTGCCAGCAGGGAAATCTCCTACGAGCAGTACTTC
CASREISYEQYF
>TRBV12-5|-|once|TRBJ2-6
TGTGCTAGCGCCAGGCCTTTGGGCTCTGGGGCCAACGTCCTGACTTTC
CASARPLGSGANVLTF
>TRBV19|-|-|TRBJ1-2
TGTGCCAGTAGTATTTGGGGTAGGTTCGGGACGCATGGCTACACCTTC
CASSIWGRFGTHGYTF
>TRBV6-5|-|-|TRBJ1-1
TGTGCCAGCAGGCTTGGGACTGTGAACACTGAAGCTTTCTTT
CASRLGTVNTEAFF
>TRBV7-2|-|once|TRBJ2-4
TGTGCCAGCAGCATGGGGGTGGGTCAAAACATTCAGTACTTC
CASSMGVGQNIQYF
>TRBV2|-|-|TRBJ2-2
TGTGCCAGCACCCTGAGGAACTCGAACACCGGGGAGCTGTTTTTT
CASTLRNSNTGELFF
>TRBV27|-|-|TRBJ2-3
TGTGCCAGCAGAACCTTACAGGGTTGGCATACGCAGTATTTT
CASRTLQGWHTQYF
>TRBV5-4|-|-|TRBJ2-1
TGTGCCAGCAGTCCGGCTAGGATACCCTACAATGAGCAGTTCTTC
CASSPARIPYNEQFF
>TRBV14|-|-|TRBJ2-5
TGTGCCAGCAGCCAAGGGGCTAGGTCGGAGACCCAGTACTTC
CASSQGARSETQYF
>TRBV30|-|few|TRBJ2-7
TGTGCCTGGAGTTTTGGGGCCCTCTCCTACGAGCAGTACTTC
CAWSFGALSYEQYF
>TRBV5-5|TRBD2|-|TRBJ2-1
TGTGCCAGCAGCTTGGATCCAGCGGGGGAGTACAATGAGCAGTTCTTC
CASSLDPAGEYNEQFF
>TRBV7-2|TRBD2|-|TRBJ2-7
TGTGCCAGCACCGTCGACGTTAGCGGGATCTCCTACGAGCAGTACTTC
CASTVDVSGISYEQYF
>TRBV2|-|once|TRBJ1-4
TGTGCCAGCAGTGTCAGCCTAGGAAATGAAAAACTGTTTTTT
CASSVSLGNEKLFF
>TRBV21-1|-|-|TRBJ2-1
TGTGCCAGCAGCAAAGTTCGCCAGGGGTACGAAGATGAGCAGTTCTTC
CASSKVRQGYEDEQFF
>TRBV6-5|TRBD2|-|TRBJ2-1
TGTGCCAGCAGTTACTCCGGGACTACCGGTCGGGATGAGCAGTTCTTC
CASSYSGTTGRDEQFF
>TRBV27|TRBD2|-|TRBJ2-5
TGTGCCAGCAGCGAAACCCCCCCTCTGGCAGGGACTATTTCGAATGCGCGAGAGACCCAGTACTTC
CASSETPPLAGTISNARETQYF
>TRBV25-1|-|-|TRBJ2-1
TGTGCCAGCTCCGGGACAGAGCAGTTCTTC
CASSGTEQFF
>TRBV9|-|-|TRBJ1-2
TGTGCCAGCAGCGTAGACTGGGACCCTAACTATGGCTACACCTTC
CASSVDWDPNYGYTF
>TRBV5-1|-|-|TRBJ1-2
TGCGCCAGCAATGGCGAACAGGCGACGGGCTACACCTTC
CASNGEQATGYTF
>TRBV7-2|TRBD1|-|TRBJ1-2
TGTGCCAGCATCAAATTCAGGGGGCAGAGGAACTATGGCTACACCTTC
CASIKFRGQRNYGYTF
>TRBV9|-|once|TRBJ2-3
TGTGCCAGCAGCCAGGGACCCCCAGATACGCAGTATTTT
CASSQGPPDTQYF
>TRBV6-4|TRBD1|-|TRBJ1-2
TGTGCCAGCAGTGAAGGGACAGGCGACTATGGCTACACCTTC
CASSEGTGDYGYTF
>TRBV5-1|TRBD1|-|TRBJ1-1
TGCGCCAGCAGCTTGGAGGGGGCTACGGACACTGAAGCTTTCTTT
CASSLEGATDTEAFF
>TRBV2|TRBD1|once|TRBJ1-1
TGTGCCAGCAGTGGGGAGACAGGGTACACTGAAGCTTTCTTT
CASSGETGYTEAFF
>TRBV5-6|-|-|TRBJ2-7
TGTGCCAGCAGCTTGGACCGGGAGTACGAGCAGTACTTC
CASSLDREYEQYF
>TRBV10-3|-|-|TRBJ2-1
TGTGCCACCCGCGGCGGGAGAGGGGGCTACAATGAGCAGTTCTTC
CATRGGRGGYNEQFF
>TRBV5-5|-|-|TRBJ2-7
TGTGCCAGCAGCTTTCGAGTCTACGAGCAGTACTTC
CASSFRVYEQYF